The 29 T cell receptor beta chains presented below share a single source sample, sequenced in a study of persistence of HIV-infected CD4 T cells. Overlapping HIV-1 Gag 15-mer peptides at 0.85 to 1 ug per peptide per mL were used. CD40L-negative CD69-negative CD45RO-high memory CD4+ T cells were sorted as populations depleted of antigen-responding cells. The libraries were made with immunoSEQ version 4 in survey mode. Profiled with immunoSEQ multiplex PCR; TCRdb holds only in-frame clones, not every one. This sample carries 30,000 or so clones, roughly four fifths of them seen once, and the ten largest clones take 18%. No cognate antigen is known for these TCRs. The specimen comprised CD4+ T cells sorted from PBMCs after roughly 18-hour stimulation, sampled from a patient who received antiretroviral therapy. The receptor set was obtained from an adult woman with HIV who was CMV-seropositive.

The chain links TRBV7-8 to TRBJ2-7; D not certain. Per germline, CDR1 SGHVS and CDR2 FQNEAQ. The V and J ends lost 3 bases and 0 bases respectively, with 3 bases between them. The CDR3 has 12 residues. CDR3 nucleotide sequence: TGTGCCAGCAGCTTCGCCTCCTACGAGCAGTACTTC. It encodes CASSFASYEQYF.

The DNA for the CDR3 is TGTGCCAGCAGCTACAGGGAGGCGGATGGCTACACCTTC. This encodes CASSYREADGYTF. The chain joins TRBV6-5 to TRBJ1-2; D might be TRBD1 (6 bases). Trimming took off 6 bases at V and 6 bases at J, with 14 bases between the two ends. The CDR3 consists of 13 residues. Germline CDR1 is MNHEY and CDR2 is SVGAGI.

J is TRBJ1-5 and V is TRBV9; 8 bases match TRBD1. The CDR3 contains 15 residues. J was trimmed by 0 bases and V by 6 bases; bases with no gene match: 5. Per germline, CDR1 SGDLS and CDR2 YYNGEE. The CDR3 is CASNPTGDSNQPQHF. The CDR3 DNA follows: TGTGCCAGCAACCCGACAGGGGATAGCAATCAGCCCCAGCATTTT.

V is TRBV7-9 and J is TRBJ2-7; D perhaps matches TRBD1 (5 bases). Per the germline V gene, CDR1 is SEHNR and CDR2 is FQNEAQ (reference sequence). Trimming left V 5 bases short and J 4 bases short, with 18 bases between. This CDR3 comprises 15 residues. Written as DNA, the CDR3 is TGTGCCAGCAGCGCACCCTCCCTAGGGGAATACGAGCAGTACTTC. Translation gives CASSAPSLGEYEQYF.

This sequence joins TRBV5-1 and TRBJ2-1; D gene ambiguous. CDR3 size: 13 residues. Trimming removed 0 bases at V and 1 base at J, with 2 bases between. CDR1 is SGHRS, CDR2 YFSETQ, per germline. The CDR3 sequence is CASSLGSYNEQFF. The CDR3 nucleotides are TGCGCCAGCAGCTTGGGATCCTACAATGAGCAGTTCTTC.

The rearrangement joins TRBV11-3 to TRBJ2-1; 9 bases match TRBD2. V was clipped by 0 bases and J by 4 bases; unmatched bases: 4. The CDR3 runs 16 residues. Per the germline V gene, CDR1 is SGHNT and CDR2 is YENEEA. CDR3 sequence: CASSLDSSGKYNEQFF. The DNA of the CDR3 is TGTGCCAGCAGCTTAGATTCTAGCGGGAAATACAATGAGCAGTTCTTC.

The V and J genes are TRBV4-3 and TRBJ1-2; D remains ambiguous. CDR3 length equals 12 residues. V was clipped by 0 bases and J by 8 bases, with 7 bases between them. Germline V lookup: CDR1 LGHNA, CDR2 YSLEER. The CDR3 loop is CASSQDVGGYTF. CDR3 DNA sequence: TGCGCCAGCAGCCAAGATGTTGGGGGCTACACCTTC.

The gene calls are TRBV12-5 and TRBJ2-3, with 10 bases matching TRBD1. The V and J ends lost 1 base and 6 bases, in that order; junction bases with no gene match: 4. Germline V lookup: CDR1 LGHNT, CDR2 FRNRAP. The CDR3 is 15 residues long. The CDR3 DNA follows: TGTGCTAGTGGTTTGGGACAGGGGGCGGGGGATACGCAGTATTTT. Amino acids: CASGLGQGAGDTQYF.

CDR3: CASTPGPGGEGGRAGASSEQFF. For the CDR3, the DNA is TGTGCCAGCACCCCCGGTCCGGGGGGGGAGGGTGGCCGAGCGGGAGCATCGAGTGAGCAGTTCTTC. This chain uses TRBV4-2 with TRBJ2-1; TRBD2 matches 8 bases. Germline V gene sequence: CDR1 LGHNA, CDR2 YNFKEQ. J gave up 9 bases and V 7 bases, and 35 bases lay outside the gene matches. This CDR3 comprises 22 residues.

This clone is a singleton in its sample. The chain employs TRBV12-3 or TRBV12-4 and TRBJ2-2; D might be TRBD1 (5 bases). The CDR3 length is 13 residues. Trimming removed 3 bases at V and 9 bases at J, with 11 bases between. This CDR3 is CASSFQGSRELFF. CDR3 nucleotide sequence: TGTGCCAGCAGTTTCCAGGGTTCTAGGGAGCTGTTTTTT.

This clone occurred a few times. This rearrangement joins TRBV2 to TRBJ1-5, with a possible D match to TRBD1 (5 bases). Germline V gene sequence: CDR1 SNHLY, CDR2 FYNNEI. CDR3 length: 15 amino acids. Trimming removed 8 bases at V and 5 bases at J, with 19 bases between. The CDR3 spells CASRGENLGDQPQHF. The CDR3 DNA sequence: TGTGCCAGCCGAGGGGAGAACCTTGGCGATCAGCCCCAGCATTTT.

The CDR3 sequence is CAWSEMGRLAYEQYF. CDR3 nucleotides: TGTGCCTGGAGCGAAATGGGACGGCTTGCCTACGAGCAGTACTTC. The chain carries TRBV30 and TRBJ2-7, with D possibly being TRBD1 or TRBD2 (5 bases each). Germline-derived CDR1 and CDR2 are GTSNPN and SVGIG (reference sequence). Trimming removed 3 bases from V and 2 bases from J, with 17 bases in between. The CDR3 consists of 15 residues.

The gene calls are TRBV3-1 (or the pseudogene TRBV3-2) and TRBJ2-1, with D maybe TRBD2 (5 bases). Per the germline V gene, CDR1 is LGHDT and CDR2 is YNNKEL (reference sequence). The CDR3 has 15 amino acids. V was cut by 2 bases and J by 0 bases, with 8 bases left in between. The CDR3: CASSQMSGSYNEQFF. CDR3 nucleotide sequence: TGTGCCAGCAGCCAAATGAGCGGCTCCTACAATGAGCAGTTCTTC.

The chain links TRBV5-4 to TRBJ2-3; possibly TRBD1 or TRBD2 for D (5 bases each). V lost 3 bases, J lost 4 bases, and 18 bases lay in between. CDR1 SGHNT and CDR2 YYREEE come from the germline V gene (reference sequence). This CDR3 has 16 residues. As DNA, the CDR3 is TGTGCCAGCAGCTCAGGGACCTCGGGGATGGCAGATACGCAGTATTTT. Residues: CASSSGTSGMADTQYF.

The chain joins TRBV7-9 to TRBJ2-1; D gene ambiguous. The CDR3 is made up of 17 amino acids. The germline V gene encodes CDR1 SEHNR and CDR2 FQNEAQ (reference sequence). V lost 4 bases and J 0 bases, leaving 16 bases between the germline ends. This CDR3 reads CASSSRLSVSSYNEQFF. The CDR3, as DNA: TGTGCCAGCAGCTCCCGTCTTTCGGTTAGCTCCTACAATGAGCAGTTCTTC.

The gene calls are TRBV30 and TRBJ1-1, with D tentatively TRBD1 (6 bases). CDR1 and CDR2 (germline): GTSNPN, SVGIG (reference sequence). The CDR3 has 15 amino acids. V was cut by 0 bases and J by 0 bases, with 11 bases left in between. CDR3 residues: CAWSVRGQLNTEAFF. CDR3 bases: TGTGCCTGGAGTGTACGGGGGCAGCTGAACACTGAAGCTTTCTTT.

For the CDR3, the DNA is TGTGCCCCCGACTGGGTCAGCCTGAATCAGCCCCAGCATTTT. Protein sequence: CAPDWVSLNQPQHF. The J gene is TRBJ1-5, the V gene TRBV24-1; no clear D gene. Germline CDR1 is KGHDR and CDR2 is SFDVKD. CDR3 length: 14 residues. The V end lost 12 bases, the J end lost 4 bases, and 18 bases lay between the germline ends.

The chain links TRBV5-4 to TRBJ2-2; no reliable D call. Germline values: CDR1 SGHNT, CDR2 YYREEE (reference sequence). The CDR3 sequence is 15 residues long. The V end lost 0 bases, the J end lost 4 bases, and 10 bases lay between the germline ends. The CDR3, as DNA: TGTGCCAGCAGCTTGGTAGACACCGCCACCGGGGAGCTGTTTTTT. The encoded protein is CASSLVDTATGELFF. The full variable domain, in which reference TRBV5-4 and TRBJ2-2 provide the parts outside the CDR3, is ETGVTQSPTHLIKTRGQQVTLRCSSQSGHNTVSWYQQALGQGPQFIFQYYREEENGRGNFPPRFSGLQFPNYSSELNVNALELDDSALYLCASSLVDTATGELFFGEGSRLTVL.

This clone was found once. The chain carries TRBV6-6 and TRBJ2-7; TRBD1 might be the D (5 bases). This CDR3 is built from 14 residues. The V gene's germline CDR1 is MNHNY and CDR2 SVGAGI (reference sequence). Between the trimmed V and J ends, which lost 2 bases and 5 bases, there was a span of 13 bases. The CDR3 DNA is TGTGCCAGCAGTTACGGTGCAGGGCGGAACGAGCAGTACTTC. Translated, it gives CASSYGAGRNEQYF.

The chain is built from TRBV7-2 and TRBJ2-2; D not resolved. Trimming took off 2 bases at V and 1 base at J, with 8 bases between the two ends. Germline values: CDR1 SGHTA, CDR2 FQGNSA. CDR3 length equals 15 residues. The CDR3: CASSLRQLNTGELFF. CDR3 DNA sequence: TGTGCCAGCAGCTTAAGACAACTGAACACCGGGGAGCTGTTTTTT.

The chain couples TRBV5-3 to TRBJ1-1; no reliable D call. TRBV5-3 is classed as an ORF, of uncertain function. V was cut by 0 bases and J by 3 bases, with 15 bases left in between. The CDR3 contains 16 residues. The CDR3 region is CARSLAGRDWYTEAFF. The CDR3, as DNA: TGTGCCAGAAGCTTGGCGGGTAGGGATTGGTACACTGAAGCTTTCTTT.

The chain employs TRBV11-1 and TRBJ2-1; D uncertain. The germline V and J ends were trimmed by 8 bases and 0 bases, with 8 bases remaining between them. Per the germline V gene, CDR1 is SGHAT and CDR2 is FQDESV (reference sequence). The CDR3 is 13 residues long. The CDR3 reads CASASSSYNEQFF. In nucleotides, the CDR3 is TGTGCCAGCGCCTCGAGCTCCTACAATGAGCAGTTCTTC.

The rearrangement links TRBV9 to TRBJ2-1; 12 bases agree with TRBD2. The CDR3 consists of 17 residues. CDR1 is SGDLS and CDR2 is YYNGEE in the germline V gene. Trimming removed 4 bases from V and 5 bases from J; junction bases left unmatched: 10. The CDR3 nucleotides are TGTGCCAGCAGCCCCCACCTCGGACTAGCGGGGAACAATGAGCAGTTCTTC. This sequence encodes CASSPHLGLAGNNEQFF. Together with reference TRBV9 and TRBJ2-1, the CDR3 gives the full variable domain: DSGVTQTPKHLITATGQRVTLRCSPRSGDLSVYWYQQSLDQGLQFLIQYYNGEERAKGNILERFSAQQFPDLHSELNLSSLELGDSALYFCASSPHLGLAGNNEQFFGPGTRLTVL.

By sample share, this clone is medium-sized. The gene calls are TRBV12-3 or TRBV12-4 and TRBJ1-1; D not resolved. V lost 8 bases to trimming and J lost 1 base, with 11 bases between them. CDR3 size: 13 residues. The CDR3 DNA reads TGTGCCAGCCGGCTCAGCGGGAACACTGAAGCTTTCTTT. Protein: CASRLSGNTEAFF.

The V gene is TRBV30, the J gene TRBJ2-7, with TRBD1 matching over 8 bases. V trimming: 3 bases; J trimming: 1 base; junction bases outside the gene matches: 8. Germline V gene data show CDR1 as GTSNPN and CDR2 as SVGIG (reference sequence). The CDR3 length is 15 residues. CDR3 DNA sequence: TGTGCCTGGAGCCGATCCTGGGACAGGTCCTACGAGCAGTACTTC. Its protein is CAWSRSWDRSYEQYF.

The chain carries TRBV2 and TRBJ2-5, with TRBD2 matching over 14 bases. The CDR3 is 15 amino acids. The J segment lost 4 bases and the V segment lost 4 bases, leaving 2 bases of the junction unmatched. CDR1 is SNHLY and CDR2 is FYNNEI in the germline V gene. CDR3 DNA sequence: TGTGCCAGCAGTGCGGGACTAGCGGGAGTAGAGACCCAGTACTTC. Amino acids: CASSAGLAGVETQYF.

This clone was found once. V gene TRBV12-5 combines with J gene TRBJ2-1, with unresolved D. The germline V gene encodes CDR1 LGHNT and CDR2 FRNRAP. This CDR3 contains 15 residues. V was cut by 5 bases and J by 7 bases, with 18 bases left in between. The CDR3 DNA reads TGTGCTAGTGGTACGGACCCCCCCCTTGGAAATGAGCAGTTCTTC. Protein: CASGTDPPLGNEQFF.

J is TRBJ1-1 and V is TRBV4-1, with D unresolved. V was cut by 1 base and J by 0 bases, with 6 bases left in between. Per germline, CDR1 MGHRA and CDR2 YSYEKL. This CDR3 region has 14 residues. The CDR3 sequence is CASSQVSVNTEAFF. In nucleotides, the CDR3 is TGCGCCAGCAGCCAAGTGTCTGTGAACACTGAAGCTTTCTTT.

The rearrangement links TRBV24-1 to TRBJ1-2; no firm D call. The length of the CDR3 is 13 residues. Germline V lookup: CDR1 KGHDR, CDR2 SFDVKD. With 8 bases removed from V and 1 base from J, the gap between germline ends came to 10 bases. The CDR3 region has the DNA TGTGCCACCACTAAAACAGTTAACTATGGCTACACCTTC. Its translation: CATTKTVNYGYTF.